This T cell receptor beta chain was sequenced for a study of long-term antiretroviral therapy in people with HIV (dated by TCRdb to between 2022 and 2023). About the study as a whole: The earliest samples were collected approximately a decade before the 2015 WHO recommendation for immediate ART, a period when ART was typically delayed until CD4 counts fell. The cohort contributed under 200 cryopreserved PBMC samples from 25 to 35 adults with confirmed HIV infection, collected serially over a mean of 6 years (range 1-12). Test extractions of a monoclonal T-cell line alongside about 35 polyclonal samples showed no cross-contamination during QIAcube processing. Among the 30 or so participants with HIV, eleven to twelve were female. A retrospective serial study tested whether ART initiation and durable HIV suppression were associated with changes in peripheral blood TRB repertoire composition and diversity. General conclusions and limits of the study: The samples were dated from about 2004 to 2018, and the ART regimens that were used may be less effective than current ART regimens. Because cell numbers in pre-ART samples were limited, unsorted PBMC were profiled instead of sorted CD4+ and CD8+ T cells. HIV repertoires had narrower CDR3 length ranges than controls, and the network structure suggested an antigen-experienced repertoire that shifted only slightly toward naive after ART. Starting ART was linked to a significant rise in TRB diversity, yet even after long-term ART the diversity remained significantly lower than in transplant donor controls. At every time point, the repertoire was dominated by expanded TRB clones first identified before ART initiation, although this dominance fluctuated and, in many PLHIV, declined after ART. Owing to limited PBMC availability, only the TCR beta chain was sequenced, without alpha chain pairing. No data were available on ART adherence, viral resistance or therapy changes, limiting inferences about post-ART repertoire changes.

Reading the germline V gene (reference sequence) gives CDR1 LNHDA and CDR2 SQIVND. Trimming removed 4 bases from V and 9 bases from J, leaving 12 bases between the germline ends. From its cysteine to its phenylalanine, the CDR3 spans 12 amino acids. Only CDR3 DNA remains: 36 bases, in frame from the first base. The immunoSEQ hsTCRB v3.0 assay was used at survey level resolution to sequence the TRB variable region. The target sequencing depth for TRB was about 40,000-50,000 T-cell genomes per sample. Pooled TRB libraries were sequenced on an Illumina MiSeq with a v3 150-cycle kit. Turning to the authors' computational methods: Analysis of repertoires was carried out in R inside a reproducible Nextflow workflow spanning QC, data transformation and analysis. Custom analyses were implemented in LymphoSeq2, an R package for AIRR-Seq data exploration. Four samples yielding fewer than 5000 total TRB sequences were excluded, leaving more than 150 analyzed HIV repertoires. Among the approximately 190 retained HIV repertoires, approximately 59 were collected before ART initiation and roughly 130 after ART initiation. Repertoires were downsampled to 5000 TRB nucleotide sequences, and summary statistics were averaged over 100 downsampling iterations. The analysis kept only TRB sequences whose CDR3 regions were at least seven amino acids long. Two measures captured diversity: a Shannon entropy-derived clonality score and the Gini coefficient. In repertoire networks, the top 5000 CDR3 amino acid sequences were linked whenever an edit distance of one separated two sequences. For TRB CDR3 amino acid sequences, antigen specificity groups and MHC restriction were predicted with GLIPH2. To flag known associations with CMV, EBV, HIV or tissue antigens, CDR3 amino acid sequences were compared against VDJdb and McPAS-TCR. Pre-ART, post-ART and control groups were compared with Wilcoxon signed-rank tests and Holm-Bonferroni correction. The table was pulled from immuneACCESS by TCRdb, which kept in-frame rearrangements only. Such tables lose some clones; where checked, under half of the loss comes from unresolved V genes, and the rest has no known cause. Clonal size and the V and J genes are those of that table, whereas D and trimming came from the DNA. This sample has roughly 28,000 clones in its table, and approximately 95% of those were observed once. The ten largest clonotypes hold more than 3% of the sample.

To be included, a participant needed at least one PBMC sample from before ART initiation plus at least two post-ART samples. Treatment was received in the United States of America by all participants with HIV. Before DNA extraction, cryopreserved samples of about 0.9-10 million PBMC were thawed and then washed. At the time of the earliest PBMC sample, participants with HIV were aged between about 23 and 54 years. Each participant contributed PBMC samples from 1-4 timepoints before ART initiation and 2-8 timepoints after ART initiation, with a median of 7 samples. For every participant, serial HIV viral load, CD4+ T-cell count, ART history and demographic data were obtained. A Qiagen kit on a QIAcube was used to extract genomic DNA from unsorted PBMC, with samples processed in batches of 12. Points on this clone: The antigen it recognizes is unknown. No base-level quality is on record; no much larger clone is a single base apart.

Recombination linked TRBV19 to TRBJ1-1; no D gene can be assigned with confidence. The sample was unsorted PBMCs, taken 5.3 years after starting antiretroviral therapy. The receptor was derived from a man in his fifties or sixties with HIV. The CDR3 reads CASSTRQWQAFF. The sequenced DNA: TGTGCCAGTAGTACGAGGCAATGGCAAGCTTTCTTT.